This entry concerns a single T cell receptor (beta chain). In its sample, this clonotype was seen once. Its antigen has not been determined. No clone much larger than this one lies a single base away; base qualities are absent. One read represents weak support. RNA was extracted using the RNeasy kit, and about 0.5 to 1 ug of the RNA was reverse transcribed with random hexamers. The immunoSEQ multiplex PCR assay, which covers 54 Vbeta and 13 Jbeta segments, was used to amplify TCR beta CDR3 regions. PCR amplification bias was corrected by using a synthetic template baseline for primer optimization and computational correction. In the authors' own workflow: Reads were assigned to V, D and J genes according to IMGT and analyzed in immunoSEQ Analyzer, with only productive sequences retained. Clonality was calculated as one minus the Shannon entropy normalized by log2 of the number of productive unique sequences. For each patient and control, public and private clones were evaluated within the 100 most prevalent clones. Susac-specific clones were defined as absent from healthy and MS cohorts, roughly 1,100 published viral clones and other ImmuneACCESS disease sequences. TCRdb's own reprocessing of the public reads used fastp at Q25 and MiXCR and kept productive beta chains. Rows matching on CDR3 protein sequence are summarized as one entry with the most common DNA and genes. TCRdb's processing, not the authors', yielded these V and J calls. This sample is represented by 150,000 to 200,000 distinct CDR3 sequences; approximately 95% of them were singletons. The top ten clones comprise 0.15% to 0.2% of the sample.

The sample comes from a study of CD8 T cells in Susac syndrome (dated by TCRdb to the late 2010s). General notes on the study: Whether CD8+ T cell activation and differentiation in Susac syndrome was antigen driven was tested using repertoire sequencing. The clonality of the CD8+ T cell repertoire was compared across about 12 healthy donors, about 14 Susac syndrome patients and roughly 15 multiple sclerosis patients.

The CDR1 and CDR2 encoded by the germline V gene (reference sequence) are LNHNV and YYDKDF. The CDR3 goes from the cysteine to the phenylalanine over 13 residues. This entry keeps only the CDR3 DNA: 39 bases, framed from base 1. The trim is 1 base for V and 4 bases for J, with a gap of 6 bases between the germline ends. Paper-wide results and their limitations: The number of individuals in the TCR sequencing and HLA analysis was recognized as being relatively small.

High-throughput TCR beta sequencing profiled peripheral blood CD8+ and CD4+ T cells from healthy donors, Susac syndrome patients and multiple sclerosis patients. Treatment-naive patients with stable or active relapsing-remitting disease fulfilling revised McDonald criteria were used as multiple sclerosis controls. Bulk CD8+ and CD4+ T cells were purified magnetically by negative isolation, whereas CD8+ TEMRA cells were enriched by FACS. Blood was collected in EDTA tubes and processed within 24 hours, with PBMCs isolated through density gradient centrifugation. PBMCs destined for TCR sequencing were cryopreserved in liquid nitrogen and later thawed in a 37 °C water bath. The sorted or isolated CD4+, CD8+ and CD8+ TEMRA cells had a purity of 90% or higher.

The receptor was isolated from a human donor with multiple sclerosis. The chain couples TRBV15 to TRBJ2-3, with the D segment identity uncertain. Sequencing used CD8+ T cells from PBMCs. The sequence in DNA is TGTGCCACCAGCAGAGTTATCCCAGATACGCAGTATTTT. Its coded protein is CATSRVIPDTQYF.